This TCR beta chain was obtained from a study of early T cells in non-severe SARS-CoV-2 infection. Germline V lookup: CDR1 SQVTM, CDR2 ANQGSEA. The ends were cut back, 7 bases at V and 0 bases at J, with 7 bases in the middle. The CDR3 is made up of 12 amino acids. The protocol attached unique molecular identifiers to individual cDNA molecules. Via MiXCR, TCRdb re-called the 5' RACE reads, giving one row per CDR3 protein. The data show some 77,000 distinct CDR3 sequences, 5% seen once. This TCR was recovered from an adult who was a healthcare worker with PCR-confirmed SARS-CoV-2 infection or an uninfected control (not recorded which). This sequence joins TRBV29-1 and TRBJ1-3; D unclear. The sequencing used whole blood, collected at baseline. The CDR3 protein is CSAVVSGNTIYF. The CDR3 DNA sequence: TGCAGCGCCGTAGTCTCTGGAAACACCATATATTTT.